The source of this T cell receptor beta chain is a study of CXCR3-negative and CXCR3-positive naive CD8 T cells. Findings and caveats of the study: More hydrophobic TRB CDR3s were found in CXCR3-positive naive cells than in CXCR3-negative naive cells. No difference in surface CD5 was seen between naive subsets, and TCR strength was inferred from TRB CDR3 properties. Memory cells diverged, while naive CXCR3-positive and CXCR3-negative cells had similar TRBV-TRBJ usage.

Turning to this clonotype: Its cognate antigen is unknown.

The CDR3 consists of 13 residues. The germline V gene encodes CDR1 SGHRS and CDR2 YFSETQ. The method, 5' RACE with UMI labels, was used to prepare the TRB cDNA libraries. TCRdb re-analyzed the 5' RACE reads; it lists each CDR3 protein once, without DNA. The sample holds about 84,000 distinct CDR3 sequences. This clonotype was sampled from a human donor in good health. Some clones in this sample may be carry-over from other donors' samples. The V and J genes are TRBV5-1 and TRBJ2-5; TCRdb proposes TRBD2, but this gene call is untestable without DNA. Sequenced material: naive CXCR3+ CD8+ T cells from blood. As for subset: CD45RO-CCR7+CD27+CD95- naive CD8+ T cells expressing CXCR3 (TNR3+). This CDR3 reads CASRGLPGETQYF.